This T cell receptor (beta chain) originates from a study of TIL therapy for anti-PD-1-resistant metastatic lung cancer. In the study overall: Most patients had lung adenocarcinoma; a handful of tumors were EGFR-mutant, two ALK-rearranged; half smoked currently or formerly.

This was the immunoSEQ v3 assay. Repertoires were generated with immunoSEQ multiplex PCR, while TCRdb's copy carries only in-frame clones and drops some. In the table there are around 7,000 clones, 60% to 70% of which are singletons. Time point meaning: pre-treatment sample, taken before nivolumab and TIL therapy. Most excised metastases sampled were pleural nodules or supraclavicular lymph nodes. This clone was recorded a few times. The antigen is not known. Germline V gene data show CDR1 as MGHRA and CDR2 as YSYEKL. The V and J ends lost 9 bases and 7 bases, in that order; junction bases with no gene match: 6. This CDR3 comprises 13 residues. Study outcomes and limitations: The cohort had more treatment-naive, never-smoker and oncogene-addicted patients than typical. TIL cultures after expansion showed higher clonality and lower diversity than baseline tumor (median about 5.6% vs 31%).

This receptor was obtained from a person between 25 and 80 years old with non-small cell lung cancer. V and J are TRBV4-1 and TRBJ1-4; TRBD1 matches at 9 bases. The specimen was tumor tissue, collected at baseline. CDR3 nucleotides: TGCGCCAGACCGGGACAGGGCCTTGAAAAACTGTTTTTT. Encoded protein: CARPGQGLEKLFF.